The TCR beta chain under discussion was sequenced for a study of T cells in Graves' hyperthyroidism and ophthalmopathy. At the level of the study: Blood from the periphery was taken at initial diagnosis, before any treatment.

Study results and caveats: Before onset, by a median of about seven months, the model predicted ophthalmopathy.

The cohort's ophthalmopathy patients, a group with duration under 3 months, had a Clinical Activity Score of at least 3 and a NOSPECS grade of at least 4. The study left out patients who had uncontrolled infection, other autoimmune disease, pregnancy or lactation. The CDR3 has 13 amino acids. From germline, CDR1 is GTSNPN and CDR2 SVGIG (reference sequence). V lost 2 bases, J lost 1 base, and 8 bases lay in between. This clonotype was found many times. Antigen unknown. What was amplified from RNA transcripts were TCR beta CDR3 regions. Primed by the HTBI set, a first-round RT-PCR was run on the TCR CDR3. TCRdb independently ran MiXCR on the multiplex PCR reads; one entry per CDR3 protein. In the table there are about 600,000 distinct CDR3 sequences, roughly a sixth of which are singletons.

Material: blood. The J gene is TRBJ1-1, the V gene TRBV30; D is ambiguous. This receptor was taken from a woman in her thirties or forties with Graves' ophthalmopathy. The CDR3 here is CAWSFWGNTEAFF. CDR3 nucleotide sequence: TGTGCCTGGAGTTTCTGGGGGAACACTGAAGCTTTCTTT. The full variable domain, completed using reference TRBV30 and TRBJ1-1, is SQTIHQWPATLVQPVGSPLSLECTVEGTSNPNLYWYRQAAGRGLQLLFYSVGIGQISSEVPQNLSASRPQDRQFILSSKKLLLSDSGFYLCAWSFWGNTEAFFGQGTRLTVV.